A single sample gave rise to the 32 T cell receptor beta chains below, sequenced in a study of T-cell memory formation after mild COVID-19. MiXCR, run by TCRdb on the 5' RACE reads, gives a single entry per CDR3 protein. The table shows 150,000 to 200,000 distinct CDR3 sequences, with 14% occurring only once. Material: PBMCs or a T cell subset sorted from them (not recorded which). Receptors originate from an adult woman who had mild COVID-19 (a few samples of this study predate the infection). Cell type and time point are not known.

This clonotype has more than one count but fewer than ten. DNA of the CDR3: TGTGCCAGCAGTGGGTCAGAAGAAGGCTACAATGAGCAGTTCTTC. Protein: CASSGSEEGYNEQFF. The V call is TRBV2, the J call TRBJ2-1; D is unclear. V shed 4 bases and J shed 3 bases, with 13 bases lying between them. The CDR3 length is 15 residues. Germline CDR1 and CDR2: SNHLY and FYNNEI.

The CDR3 reads CASSYGSEGGYGYTF. CDR3 DNA: TGTGCCAGCAGTTACGGGTCGGAAGGTGGCTATGGCTACACCTTC. The chain combines TRBV6-6 with TRBJ1-2, with D uncertain. Trimming took off 2 bases at V and 4 bases at J, with 14 bases between the two ends. This CDR3 spans 15 amino acids. Germline assignment: CDR1 MNHNY and CDR2 SVGAGI (reference sequence).

Regarding this clonotype: The junction shows a germline mismatch at one end, possibly a read error. The chain carries TRBV7-7 and TRBJ2-1; 8 positions agree with TRBD2. This CDR3 is built from 16 residues. Germline loops: CDR1 SSHAT, CDR2 FNYEAQ (reference sequence). As DNA, the CDR3 is TGTGCTAGCAGCATAAAGAGCGGGAGCTCCTACAATGAGCAGTTCTTC. The encoded protein is CASSIKSGSSYNEQFF.

The chain is built from TRBV6-6 and TRBJ2-7; D is perhaps TRBD1 (6 bases). Trimming pared 4 bases from V and 5 bases from J, leaving 12 bases between. This CDR3 region has 13 residues. Germline CDR1 reads MNHNY; CDR2 reads SVGAGI (reference sequence). The CDR3: CASSFTGLNEQYF. CDR3 in DNA: TGTGCCAGCAGTTTCACAGGGCTGAACGAGCAGTACTTC.

This clonotype was seen repeatedly, ten times or more. The chain carries TRBV6-6 and TRBJ2-1, with a possible D match to TRBD2 (6 bases). The germline V gene encodes CDR1 MNHNY and CDR2 SVGAGI (reference sequence). The V end was cut by 7 bases, the J end by 7 bases, with 17 bases between. The length of the CDR3 is 14 residues. The CDR3 DNA is TGTGCCAGCACAATAGCGGCCTCAGGGAATGAGCAGTTCTTC. Encoded protein: CASTIAASGNEQFF.

The V gene is TRBV25-1, the J gene TRBJ2-7; weak D call: TRBD1 (6 bases). Trimming removed 2 bases from V and 5 bases from J, with 10 bases in between. Germline V gene lookup returns CDR1 MGHDK and CDR2 SYGVNS. The CDR3 is made up of 13 amino acids. The CDR3 nucleotides are TGTGCCAGCAGTGAAGGGGACACGAACGAGCAGTACTTC. It codes for CASSEGDTNEQYF.

There are a few counts of this clonotype. The chain recombines TRBV12-3 or TRBV12-4 with TRBJ1-1; TRBD1 aligns across 10 bases. The CDR3 is made up of 14 amino acids. V lost 7 bases to trimming and J lost 6 bases; unmatched junction nucleotides: 8. CDR3 protein: CASTPGQGVAEAFF. The CDR3 bases are TGTGCCAGCACCCCCGGACAGGGGGTAGCTGAAGCTTTCTTT.

Written as DNA, the CDR3 is TGCGCCAGCAGCTTGGCCGGCGTGGGAGGATCCACAGATACGCAGTATTTT. It codes for CASSLAGVGGSTDTQYF. The genes are TRBV5-1 and TRBJ2-3, with D perhaps matching TRBD2 (6 bases). Trimming shortened V by 0 bases and J by 2 bases, and 16 bases separated the two germline ends. CDR1 and CDR2 (germline): SGHRS, YFSETQ. The CDR3 has 17 amino acids.

This clonotype was counted only a few times. CDR3 amino acids: CASSPRGTAYNEQFF. The CDR3 DNA sequence: TGTGCCAGCAGTCCTCGGGGAACCGCCTACAATGAGCAGTTCTTC. The V gene is TRBV7-9, the J gene TRBJ2-1, with a possible D match to TRBD2 (5 bases). Germline CDR1 reads SEHNR; CDR2 reads FQNEAQ (reference sequence). The V and J ends lost 6 bases and 2 bases respectively, with 14 bases between them. This CDR3 region has 15 residues.

The rearrangement uses TRBV14 and TRBJ2-7; maybe TRBD1 (6 bases). Deletions cut 0 bases from V and 5 bases from J, with 8 bases between. Germline values: CDR1 SGHDN, CDR2 FVKESK. The length of the CDR3 is 13 residues. CDR3 DNA: TGTGCCAGCAGCCAAGATTACAGGGACGAGCAGTACTTC. Translating it yields CASSQDYRDEQYF.

A few counts support this clonotype. The chain joins TRBV5-1 to TRBJ2-3; perhaps TRBD2 as D (6 bases). Between the trimmed V and J ends, which lost 2 bases and 0 bases, there was a span of 16 bases. Germline CDR1 is SGHRS and CDR2 is YFSETQ. This CDR3 spans 17 amino acids. In DNA, the CDR3 is TGCGCCAGCAGCTTCGGGGCCGGGGCGGGGAGCACAGATACGCAGTATTTT. Protein product: CASSFGAGAGSTDTQYF.

This clonotype has a handful of counts. The chain couples TRBV24-1 to TRBJ2-5; TRBD2 matches at 14 bases. The CDR3 has 16 residues. V lost 5 bases to trimming and J lost 5 bases; unmatched junction nucleotides: 6. Germline assignment: CDR1 KGHDR and CDR2 SFDVKD. CDR3 in amino acids: CATSAGTSGGFETQYF. CDR3 DNA sequence: TGTGCCACCAGTGCCGGGACTAGCGGGGGTTTTGAGACCCAGTACTTC.

This clonotype came up a few times. V and J are TRBV7-3 and TRBJ2-2; the match to TRBD2 covers 12 bases. The CDR3 consists of 15 residues. CDR1 SGHTA and CDR2 FQGTGA come from the germline V gene. V was pared by 5 bases and J by 6 bases, with 4 bases of the junction left unmatched. The CDR3 DNA reads as TGTGCCAGCAGCCAGACTAGCGGGAGCCCCGGGGAGCTGTTTTTT. Translation: CASSQTSGSPGELFF. Based on the CDR3 plus reference TRBV7-3 and TRBJ2-2, the full variable domain is GAGVSQTPSNKVTEKGKYVELRCDPISGHTALYWYRQSLGQGPEFLIYFQGTGAADDSGLPNDRFFAVRPEGSVSTLKIQRTERGDSAVYLCASSQTSGSPGELFFGEGSRLTVL.

This clonotype was observed a handful of times. The CDR3 sequence is CASLKGSGSSYNEQFF. The CDR3 DNA is TGTGCCAGCCTCAAGGGTAGCGGGAGCTCCTACAATGAGCAGTTCTTC. The genes are TRBV7-8 and TRBJ2-1, with 9 bases aligning to TRBD2. The germline V gene has CDR1 SGHVS and CDR2 FQNEAQ. The CDR3 sequence is 16 residues long. V lost 8 bases to trimming and J lost 0 bases; unmatched junction nucleotides: 8.

The V and J genes are TRBV7-8 and TRBJ1-1; the D is unclear. There are 13 residues in the CDR3. With 2 bases removed from V and 3 bases from J, the gap between germline ends came to 7 bases. CDR1 and CDR2 (germline): SGHVS, FQNEAQ. The CDR3 DNA is TGTGCCAGCAGCTTAAATAGGGACACTGAAGCTTTCTTT. It encodes CASSLNRDTEAFF.

The rearrangement joins TRBV5-1 to TRBJ2-7, with D possibly matching TRBD1 (6 bases). The length of the CDR3 is 14 residues. Germline CDR1 and CDR2: SGHRS and YFSETQ. The ends were cut back, 1 base at V and 4 bases at J, with 12 bases in the middle. CDR3 DNA: TGCGCCAGCAGCTTGACAGGGCAGGGTTACGAGCAGTACTTC. Amino acids: CASSLTGQGYEQYF.

This clonotype was counted between two and nine times. V and J are TRBV11-2 and TRBJ2-1; 9 bases agree with TRBD1. The CDR3 has 15 amino acids. Looked up from germline, CDR1 is SGHAT and CDR2 is FQNNGV. V shed 6 bases, J shed 1 base, and the junction held 4 bases outside the gene matches. CDR3 sequence reads: CASSPDRGSYNEQFF. In nucleotides, the CDR3 is TGTGCCAGCAGTCCCGACAGGGGGTCCTACAATGAGCAGTTCTTC.

This clonotype was seen just once. This sequence joins TRBV5-4 and TRBJ2-1; TRBD2 matches 9 bases. Germline-derived CDR1 and CDR2 are SGHNT and YYREEE (reference sequence). CDR3 length: 15 residues. The V gene end was trimmed by 0 bases and the J gene end by 5 bases; junction bases not matched to a gene: 3. This CDR3 reads CASSLAGTSHNEQFF. For the CDR3, the DNA is TGTGCCAGCAGCTTGGCCGGGACTAGCCACAATGAGCAGTTCTTC.

The rearrangement uses TRBV7-3 and TRBJ2-3, with D uncertain. The CDR3 has 16 residues. V lost 5 bases to trimming and J lost 4 bases, with 19 bases between them. Germline V gives CDR1 SGHTA, CDR2 FQGTGA. CDR3 residues: CASSPYRDAQPDTQYF. Here the CDR3 DNA reads TGTGCCAGCAGCCCTTACCGAGACGCTCAACCAGATACGCAGTATTTT.

This clonotype was counted a few times. CDR3 amino acids: CASSDVSGETQYF. For the CDR3, the DNA is TGTGCCAGCAGCGACGTTAGCGGGGAGACCCAGTACTTC. V gene TRBV9 combines with J gene TRBJ2-5; TRBD2 matches at 7 bases. Per the germline V gene, CDR1 is SGDLS and CDR2 is YYNGEE. Unmatched junction bases numbered 4, after V lost 3 bases and J lost 5 bases. This CDR3 is 13 amino acids long.

This rearrangement joins TRBV5-5 to TRBJ1-6, with D maybe TRBD1 (6 bases). Trimming took off 1 base at V and 6 bases at J, with 14 bases between the two ends. The CDR3 totals 16 residues. Germline CDR1 is SGHKS and CDR2 is YYEKEE (reference sequence). In nucleotides, the CDR3 is TGTGCCAGCAGCTTGTCGGGGGGGCCGGGTAATTCACCCCTCCACTTT. Amino acids: CASSLSGGPGNSPLHF.

V gene TRBV28 combines with J gene TRBJ2-1; 7 bases line up with TRBD2. V gave up 7 bases and J gave up 4 bases; unmatched junction bases: 7. The CDR3 runs to 14 residues. Germline assignment: CDR1 MDHEN and CDR2 SYDVKM. DNA of the CDR3: TGTGCCAGCACCTGGGGGGGGGGTTACAATGAGCAGTTCTTC. It codes for CASTWGGGYNEQFF.

This sequence joins TRBV7-8 and TRBJ2-1; D is unresolved. Germline V gives CDR1 SGHVS, CDR2 FQNEAQ. The CDR3 spans 18 residues. The germline V and J ends were trimmed by 1 base and 0 bases, with 16 bases remaining between them. The CDR3: CASSLGLGRATSYNEQFF. CDR3 DNA sequence: TGTGCCAGCAGCTTAGGTCTCGGTCGGGCCACCTCCTACAATGAGCAGTTCTTC.

The V gene is TRBV7-9, the J gene TRBJ1-2; D is possibly TRBD1 (5 bases). The CDR3 runs to 15 residues. Per the germline V gene, CDR1 is SEHNR and CDR2 is FQNEAQ (reference sequence). Trimming pared 1 base from V and 8 bases from J, leaving 17 bases between. The DNA for the CDR3 is TGTGCCAGCAGCTTAGGGCCGGGGGGAATTGACGGCTACACCTTC. Encoded protein: CASSLGPGGIDGYTF. The full variable domain, its missing parts supplied by reference TRBV7-9 and TRBJ1-2, is DTGVSQNPRHKITKRGQNVTFRCDPISEHNRLYWYRQTLGQGPEFLTYFQNEAQLEKSRLLSDRFSAERPKGSFSTLEIQRTEQGDSAMYLCASSLGPGGIDGYTFGSGTRLTVV.

The gene calls are TRBV19 and TRBJ2-2, with 7 bases lining up with TRBD1. The V gene end was trimmed by 1 base and the J gene end by 1 base; junction bases not matched to a gene: 3. The CDR3 covers 16 residues. CDR1 and CDR2 (germline): LNHDA, SQIVND (reference sequence). Here the CDR3 reads CASSIVTGVNTGELFF. As DNA, the CDR3 is TGTGCCAGTAGTATAGTCACAGGGGTGAACACCGGGGAGCTGTTTTTT.

This clonotype was observed a few times. CDR3 nucleotides: TGTGCCAGCAGTCCGAGCGACCGTATGTACTATGGCTACACCTTC. It yields the protein CASSPSDRMYYGYTF. V is TRBV6-6 and J is TRBJ1-2, with D uncertain. Trimming took 5 bases from V and 3 from J, leaving 16 bases between them. The CDR3 is 15 residues long. Germline CDR1 MNHNY, CDR2 SVGAGI (reference sequence).

This clonotype has just a few counts. V usage is TRBV12-3 or TRBV12-4 and J usage is TRBJ2-7, with unresolved D. Trimming cost V 5 bases and J 6 bases, with 14 bases left between them. This CDR3 is 13 amino acids long. The DNA for the CDR3 is TGTGCCAGCAGTCCTCGGAAGGAGAGCGAGCAGTACTTC. It specifies CASSPRKESEQYF.

The rearrangement joins TRBV4-1 to TRBJ1-1; D is undetermined. Trimming cost V 5 bases and J 11 bases, with 24 bases left between them. CDR3 length: 15 amino acids. Germline V gene sequence: CDR1 MGHRA, CDR2 YSYEKL. CDR3 coding DNA: TGCGCCAGCAGCTGGCAACCTGAGCGGTCGGAGGTGGCTTTCTTT. Encoded protein: CASSWQPERSEVAFF.

The V and J genes are TRBV5-1 and TRBJ2-5; 9 bases are shared with TRBD2. V shed 3 bases, J shed 1 base, and the junction held 7 bases outside the gene matches. The CDR3 extends over 16 amino acids. Germline CDR1 and CDR2: SGHRS and YFSETQ. CDR3 in DNA: TGCGCCAGCAGCTCCCGAGGAGCGGGGGGCCAAGAGACCCAGTACTTC. This translates into CASSSRGAGGQETQYF. The full variable domain, in which reference TRBV5-1 and TRBJ2-5 provide the parts outside the CDR3, is KAGVTQTPRYLIKTRGQQVTLSCSPISGHRSVSWYQQTPGQGLQFLFEYFSETQRNKGNFPGRFSGRQFSNSRSEMNVSTLELGDSALYLCASSSRGAGGQETQYFGPGTRLLVL.

This chain joins TRBV19 and TRBJ1-5; weak D call: TRBD1 (6 bases). The CDR3 is made up of 14 amino acids. Germline loops: CDR1 LNHDA, CDR2 SQIVND (reference sequence). The V gene lost 2 bases and the J gene lost 2 bases, with 7 bases spanning the gap. The CDR3 protein is CASSIPGGNQPQHF. In DNA, the CDR3 is TGTGCCAGTAGTATACCAGGGGGCAATCAGCCCCAGCATTTT.

CDR3 sequence: CASSFIGRLQETQYF. The CDR3 DNA sequence: TGTGCCAGCAGCTTTATCGGGCGGCTACAAGAGACCCAGTACTTC. The chain recombines TRBV7-9 with TRBJ2-5; D remains unclear. V shed 3 bases and J shed 2 bases, with 13 bases lying between them. In germline, CDR1 is SEHNR, CDR2 FQNEAQ (reference sequence). This CDR3 comprises 15 residues. The complete variable domain, with remaining parts taken from reference TRBV7-9 and TRBJ2-5, reads DTGVSQNPRHKITKRGQNVTFRCDPISEHNRLYWYRQTLGQGPEFLTYFQNEAQLEKSRLLSDRFSAERPKGSFSTLEIQRTEQGDSAMYLCASSFIGRLQETQYFGPGTRLLVL.

The chain has TRBV2 and TRBJ2-1; D is unclear. The V end lost 1 base, the J end lost 0 bases, and 7 bases lay between the germline ends. Germline CDR1 SNHLY, CDR2 FYNNEI. The CDR3 sequence is 15 residues long. For the CDR3, the DNA is TGTGCCAGCAGTGAAGGGTCAGGCTCCTACAATGAGCAGTTCTTC. Translating gives CASSEGSGSYNEQFF.